The sequence of this TCR beta chain was determined in a study of T cells in localized non-small cell lung cancer. Germline trimming cut 3 bases from V and 0 bases from J; bases unmatched to any gene: 8. CDR1 and CDR2 from the germline V gene are SGHRS and YFSETQ. CDR3 length: 19 amino acids. In regard to this clone: The antigen is unknown.

General study results and limits: The greatest T cell clonality was found in uninvolved adjacent lung (higher than in tumor).

The repertoire was sequenced with immunoSEQ multiplex PCR; TCRdb's copy has only in-frame clones and lacks some. Of 55,000 or so clones listed, around 81% were seen once; the top ten hold about 4.5%. The clonotype comes from a woman aged 40 to 75 with stage II lung adenocarcinoma. The specimen was PBMCs, collected before any cancer treatment. The chain uses TRBV5-1 and TRBJ2-6, with TRBD1 matching over 11 bases. The CDR3 here is CASSSISGTGGSGANVLTF. In DNA, the CDR3 is TGCGCCAGCAGCTCCATATCCGGGACAGGGGGCTCTGGGGCCAACGTCCTGACTTTC.